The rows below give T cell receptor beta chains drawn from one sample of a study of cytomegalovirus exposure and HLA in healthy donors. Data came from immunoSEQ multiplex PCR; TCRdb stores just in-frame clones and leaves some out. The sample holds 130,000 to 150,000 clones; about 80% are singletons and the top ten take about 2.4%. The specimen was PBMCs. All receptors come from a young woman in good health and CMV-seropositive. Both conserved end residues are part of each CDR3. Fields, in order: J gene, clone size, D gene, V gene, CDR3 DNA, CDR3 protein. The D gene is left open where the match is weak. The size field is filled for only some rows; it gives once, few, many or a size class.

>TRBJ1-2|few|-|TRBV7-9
TGTGCCAGCAGCTTAGGGCCACAGGGAGCTGGCTACACCTTC
CASSLGPQGAGYTF
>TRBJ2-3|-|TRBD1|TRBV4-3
TGCGCCAGCAGCCAGGGGACAGGGTCCGACACAGATACGCAGTATTTT
CASSQGTGSDTDTQYF
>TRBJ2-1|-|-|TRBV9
TGTGCCAGCAGCGTAGCGTGGACAGACAATGAGCAGTTCTTC
CASSVAWTDNEQFF
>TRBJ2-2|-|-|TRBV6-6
TGTGCCAGCAGTTACCGGCAGGGGGGCACCGGGGAGCTGTTTTTT
CASSYRQGGTGELFF
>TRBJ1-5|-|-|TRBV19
TGTGCCAGCGATCAGGGAGGCCAGCCTCAGCATTTT
CASDQGGQPQHF
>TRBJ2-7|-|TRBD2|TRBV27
TGTGCCAGCAGTTTCAAGTTGGGAGGGGCCGAGCAGTACTTC
CASSFKLGGAEQYF
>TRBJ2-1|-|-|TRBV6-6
TGTGCCAGCACGTACAGCTCCTACAATGAGCAGTTCTTC
CASTYSSYNEQFF
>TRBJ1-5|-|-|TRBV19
TGTGCCAGTACTTTACGATTTCTAATTAGCAATCAGCCCCAGCATTTT
CASTLRFLISNQPQHF
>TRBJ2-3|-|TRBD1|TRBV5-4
TGTGCCAGCAGCCACCGGGACAGGGGCACAGATACGCAGTATTTT
CASSHRDRGTDTQYF
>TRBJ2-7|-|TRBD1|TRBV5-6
TGTGCCAGCAGCTCGACCGGACAGGGGTACTACGAGCAGTACTTC
CASSSTGQGYYEQYF
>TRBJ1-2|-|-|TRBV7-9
TGTGCCAGCAGCTTAGGGCCGGCAGGGCACTATGGCTACACCTTC
CASSLGPAGHYGYTF
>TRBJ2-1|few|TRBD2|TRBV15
TGTGCCACCAGCAAGACTAGCGGGAATGAGCAGTTCTTC
CATSKTSGNEQFF
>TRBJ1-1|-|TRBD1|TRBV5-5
TGTGCCAGCAGCTTGTCGGGGGACAGGCGGAACACTGAAGCTTTCTTT
CASSLSGDRRNTEAFF
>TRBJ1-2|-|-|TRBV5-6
TGTGCCAGCAGCTTGACCAGAACTAACTATGGCTACACCTTC
CASSLTRTNYGYTF
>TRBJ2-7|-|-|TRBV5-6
TGTGCCAGCAGCTTGGTACAGGGGAGGTACGAGCAGTACTTC
CASSLVQGRYEQYF
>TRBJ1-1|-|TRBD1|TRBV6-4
TGTGCCAGCAGGGAAACTCAGGGGGACACTGAAGCTTTCTTT
CASRETQGDTEAFF
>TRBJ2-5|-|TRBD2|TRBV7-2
TGTGCCAGCAGCATCACTAGCGGCCCTCTGCAGACCCAGTACTTC
CASSITSGPLQTQYF
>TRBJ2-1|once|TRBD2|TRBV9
TGTGCCAGCAGCGCTCTAGCGGATTCTTACAATGAGCAGTTCTTC
CASSALADSYNEQFF
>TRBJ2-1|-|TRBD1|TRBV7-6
TGTGCCAGCAGCTTAGAGGGGGCATCCTACAATGAGCAGTTCTTC
CASSLEGASYNEQFF
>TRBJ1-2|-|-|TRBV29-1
TGCAGCGTTGCCGGGACAAACTATGGCTACACCTTC
CSVAGTNYGYTF
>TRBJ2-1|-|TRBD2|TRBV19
TGTGCCAGTACAATAGCGGGGAATTTGAATGAGCAGTTCTTC
CASTIAGNLNEQFF
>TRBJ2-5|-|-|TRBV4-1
TGCGCCAGCAGCCAACCCGAAGAGACCCAGTACTTC
CASSQPEETQYF